The rows below give T cell receptor beta chains drawn from one sample of a study of monozygotic twins with inflammatory bowel disease. TCRdb re-called the 5' RACE reads and gives one entry per CDR3 protein, without DNA. The sample totals around 210,000 distinct CDR3 sequences. Sequences were obtained from blood. The receptors originated from a human donor with ulcerative colitis or Crohn's disease, or a healthy co-twin of an affected twin (not recorded which). Both conserved end residues are part of each CDR3.

V	J	CDR3
TRBV5-1	TRBJ2-3	CASSSGRGQVTDTQYF
TRBV5-6	TRBJ1-2	CASSLVSQGGYGYTF
TRBV15	TRBJ1-1	CATSIPGGTEAFF
TRBV29-1	TRBJ1-1	CSVPREEQEIMNTEAFF
TRBV7-2	TRBJ2-3	CASLRRGAVSTDTQYF
TRBV27	TRBJ2-1	CASSSLADSYNEQFF
TRBV7-8	TRBJ1-5	CASSSDRHNQPQHF
TRBV29-1	TRBJ1-2	CSIGGTNYGYTF
TRBV7-2	TRBJ2-7	CASSLGSTESYEQYF
TRBV27	TRBJ2-7	CASSTEAGGGEQYF
TRBV3-1	TRBJ2-5	CASSPRLAGVGETQYF
TRBV18	TRBJ2-1	CASSPSLGRRNEQFF
TRBV12-3/TRBV12-4	TRBJ2-4	CASSFRLADKNIQYF
TRBV24-1	TRBJ2-1	CATSDPSTTGSDEQFF